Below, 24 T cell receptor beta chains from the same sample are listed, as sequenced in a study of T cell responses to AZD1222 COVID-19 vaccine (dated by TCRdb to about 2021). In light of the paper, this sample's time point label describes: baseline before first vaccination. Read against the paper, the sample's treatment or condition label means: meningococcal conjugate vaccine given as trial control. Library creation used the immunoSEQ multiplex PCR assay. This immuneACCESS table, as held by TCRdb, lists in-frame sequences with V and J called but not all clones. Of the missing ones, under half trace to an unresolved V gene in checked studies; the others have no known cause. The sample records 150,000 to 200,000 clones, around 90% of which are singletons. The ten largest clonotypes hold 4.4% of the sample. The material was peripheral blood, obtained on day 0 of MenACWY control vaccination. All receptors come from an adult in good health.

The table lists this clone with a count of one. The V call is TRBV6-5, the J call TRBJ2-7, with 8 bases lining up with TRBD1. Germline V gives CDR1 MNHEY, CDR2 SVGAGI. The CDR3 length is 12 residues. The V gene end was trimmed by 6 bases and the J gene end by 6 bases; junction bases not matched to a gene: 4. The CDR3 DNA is TGTGCCAGCAGAGGACAGGGTGGCGAGCAGTACTTC. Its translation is CASRGQGGEQYF.

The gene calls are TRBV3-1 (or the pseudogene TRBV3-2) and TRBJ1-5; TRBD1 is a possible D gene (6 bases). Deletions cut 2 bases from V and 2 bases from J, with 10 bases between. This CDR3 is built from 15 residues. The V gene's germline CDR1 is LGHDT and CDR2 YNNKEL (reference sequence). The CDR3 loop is CASSQTGKGNQPQHF. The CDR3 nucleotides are TGTGCCAGCAGCCAAACAGGGAAGGGCAATCAGCCCCAGCATTTT.

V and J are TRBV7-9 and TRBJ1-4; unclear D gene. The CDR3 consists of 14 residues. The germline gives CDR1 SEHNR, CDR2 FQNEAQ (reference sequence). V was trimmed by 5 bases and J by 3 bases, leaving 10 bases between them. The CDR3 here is CASSRNTPNEKLFF. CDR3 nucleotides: TGTGCCAGCAGCCGCAACACCCCTAATGAAAAACTGTTTTTT. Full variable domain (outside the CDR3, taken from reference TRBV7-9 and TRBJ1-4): DTGVSQNPRHKITKRGQNVTFRCDPISEHNRLYWYRQTLGQGPEFLTYFQNEAQLEKSRLLSDRFSAERPKGSFSTLEIQRTEQGDSAMYLCASSRNTPNEKLFFGSGTQLSVL.

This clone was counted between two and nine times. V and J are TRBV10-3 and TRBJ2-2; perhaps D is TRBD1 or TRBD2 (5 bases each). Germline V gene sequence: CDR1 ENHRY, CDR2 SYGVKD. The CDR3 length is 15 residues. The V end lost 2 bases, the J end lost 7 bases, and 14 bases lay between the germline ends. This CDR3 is CAISERRERSGELFF. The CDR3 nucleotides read TGTGCCATCAGTGAGCGCAGGGAGAGGAGCGGGGAGCTGTTTTTT.

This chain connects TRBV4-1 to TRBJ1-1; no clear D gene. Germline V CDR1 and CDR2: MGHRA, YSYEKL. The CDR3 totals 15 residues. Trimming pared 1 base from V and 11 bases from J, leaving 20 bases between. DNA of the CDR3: TGCGCCAGCAGCCAAGTTGCGCTCCTAGCTAGGATGGCTTTCTTT. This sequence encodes CASSQVALLARMAFF.

The CDR3 protein is CASRPGQGFTDTEAFF. CDR3 coding DNA: TGTGCCAGCAGGCCCGGACAGGGATTTACGGACACTGAAGCTTTCTTT. This sequence joins TRBV27 and TRBJ1-1; 8 bases map to TRBD1. Germline loops: CDR1 MNHEY, CDR2 SMNVEV (reference sequence). The CDR3 has 16 amino acids. V was clipped by 6 bases and J by 3 bases; unmatched bases: 12.

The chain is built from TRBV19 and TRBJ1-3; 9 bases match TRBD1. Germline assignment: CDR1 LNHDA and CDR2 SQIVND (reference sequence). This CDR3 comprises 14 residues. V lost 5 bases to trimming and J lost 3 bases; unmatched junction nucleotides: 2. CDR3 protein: CASSGQGIGNTIYF. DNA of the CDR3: TGTGCCAGTAGTGGACAGGGGATTGGAAACACCATATATTTT.

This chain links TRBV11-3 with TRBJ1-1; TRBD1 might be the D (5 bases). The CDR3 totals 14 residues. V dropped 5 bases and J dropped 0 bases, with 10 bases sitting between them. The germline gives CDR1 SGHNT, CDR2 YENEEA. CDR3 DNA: TGTGCCAGCAGCGCACAGGAGGTGAACACTGAAGCTTTCTTT. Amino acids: CASSAQEVNTEAFF. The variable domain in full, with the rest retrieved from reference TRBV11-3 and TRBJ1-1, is EAGVVQSPRYKIIEKKQPVAFWCNPISGHNTLYWYLQNLGQGPELLIRYENEEAVDDSQLPKDRFSAERLKGVDSTLKIQPAELGDSAVYLCASSAQEVNTEAFFGQGTRLTVV.

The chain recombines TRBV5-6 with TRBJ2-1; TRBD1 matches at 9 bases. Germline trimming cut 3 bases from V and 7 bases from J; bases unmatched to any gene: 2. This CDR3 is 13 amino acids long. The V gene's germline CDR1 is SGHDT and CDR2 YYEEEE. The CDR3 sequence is CASSWGQGNEQFF. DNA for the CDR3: TGTGCCAGCAGCTGGGGACAGGGTAATGAGCAGTTCTTC. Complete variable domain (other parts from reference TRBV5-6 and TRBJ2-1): DAGVTQSPTHLIKTRGQQVTLRCSPKSGHDTVSWYQQALGQGPQFIFQYYEEEERQRGNFPDRFSGHQFPNYSSELNVNALLLGDSALYLCASSWGQGNEQFFGPGTRLTVL.

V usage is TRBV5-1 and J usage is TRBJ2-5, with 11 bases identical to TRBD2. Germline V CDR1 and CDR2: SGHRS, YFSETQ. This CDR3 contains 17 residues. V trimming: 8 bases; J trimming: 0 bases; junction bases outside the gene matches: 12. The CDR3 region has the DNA TGCGCCAGTTCGAGTAAGGTAGCGGGAGGGAACCAAGAGACCCAGTACTTC. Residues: CASSSKVAGGNQETQYF. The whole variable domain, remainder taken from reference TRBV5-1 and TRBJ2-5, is KAGVTQTPRYLIKTRGQQVTLSCSPISGHRSVSWYQQTPGQGLQFLFEYFSETQRNKGNFPGRFSGRQFSNSRSEMNVSTLELGDSALYLCASSSKVAGGNQETQYFGPGTRLLVL.

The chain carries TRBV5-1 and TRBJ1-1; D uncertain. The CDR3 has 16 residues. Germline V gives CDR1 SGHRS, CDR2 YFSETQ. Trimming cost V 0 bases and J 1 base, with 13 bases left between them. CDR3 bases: TGCGCCAGCAGCTTGGGTGTTGGACTCCAGAACACTGAAGCTTTCTTT. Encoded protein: CASSLGVGLQNTEAFF.

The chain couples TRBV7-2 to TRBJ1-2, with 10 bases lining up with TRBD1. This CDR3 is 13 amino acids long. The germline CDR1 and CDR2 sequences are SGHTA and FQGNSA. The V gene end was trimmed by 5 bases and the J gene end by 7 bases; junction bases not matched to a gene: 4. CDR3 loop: CASSRQGAGGYTF. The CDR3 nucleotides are TGTGCCAGCAGCCGACAGGGGGCTGGTGGCTACACCTTC.

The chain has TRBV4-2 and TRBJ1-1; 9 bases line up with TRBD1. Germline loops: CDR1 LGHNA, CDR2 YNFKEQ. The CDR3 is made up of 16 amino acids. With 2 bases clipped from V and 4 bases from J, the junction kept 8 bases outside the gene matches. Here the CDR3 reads CASSQTGGRGSTEAFF. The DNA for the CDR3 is TGTGCCAGCAGCCAAACAGGGGGCCGGGGGAGCACTGAAGCTTTCTTT.

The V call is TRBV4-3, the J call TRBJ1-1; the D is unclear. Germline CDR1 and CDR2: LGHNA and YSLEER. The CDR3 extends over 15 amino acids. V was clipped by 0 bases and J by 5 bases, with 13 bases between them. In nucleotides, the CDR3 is TGCGCCAGCAGCCAAGATATACGGGGTGGGACTGAAGCTTTCTTT. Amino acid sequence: CASSQDIRGGTEAFF.

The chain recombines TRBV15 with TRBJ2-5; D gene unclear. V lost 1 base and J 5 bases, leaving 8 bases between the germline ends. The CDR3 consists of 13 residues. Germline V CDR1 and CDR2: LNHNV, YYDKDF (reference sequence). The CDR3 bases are TGTGCCACCAGCAGAGTTCTGGGGGAGACCCAGTACTTC. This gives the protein CATSRVLGETQYF.

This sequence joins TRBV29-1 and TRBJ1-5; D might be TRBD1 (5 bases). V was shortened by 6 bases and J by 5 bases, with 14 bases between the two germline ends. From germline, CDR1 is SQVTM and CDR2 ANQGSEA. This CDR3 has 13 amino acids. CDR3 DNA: TGCAGCGTCGGGGGAGGGGCCGATCAGCCCCAGCATTTT. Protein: CSVGGGADQPQHF.

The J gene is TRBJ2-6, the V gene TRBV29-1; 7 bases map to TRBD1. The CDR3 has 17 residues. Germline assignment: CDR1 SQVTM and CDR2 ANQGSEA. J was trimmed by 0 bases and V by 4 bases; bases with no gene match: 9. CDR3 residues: CSVGAPGQLSGANVLTF. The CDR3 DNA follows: TGCAGCGTTGGGGCCCCGGGACAGCTCTCTGGGGCCAACGTCCTGACTTTC.

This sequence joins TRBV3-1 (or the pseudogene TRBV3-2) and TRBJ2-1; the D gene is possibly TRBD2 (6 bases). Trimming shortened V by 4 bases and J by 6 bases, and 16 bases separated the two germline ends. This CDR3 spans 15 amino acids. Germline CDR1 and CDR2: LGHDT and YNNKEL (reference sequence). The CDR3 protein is CASSPRLGVRNEQFF. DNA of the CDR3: TGTGCCAGCAGCCCCAGACTAGGGGTTCGCAATGAGCAGTTCTTC.

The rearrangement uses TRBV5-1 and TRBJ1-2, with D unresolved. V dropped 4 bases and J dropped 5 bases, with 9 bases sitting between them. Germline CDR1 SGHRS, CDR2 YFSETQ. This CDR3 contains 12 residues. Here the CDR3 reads CASSGDHYGYTF. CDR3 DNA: TGCGCCAGCAGCGGGGATCATTATGGCTACACCTTC.

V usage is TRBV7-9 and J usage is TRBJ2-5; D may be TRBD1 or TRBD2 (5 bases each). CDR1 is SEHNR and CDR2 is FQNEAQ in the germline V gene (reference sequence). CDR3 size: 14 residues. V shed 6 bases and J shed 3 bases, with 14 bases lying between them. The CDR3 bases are TGTGCCAGCAGTCCCTGGGGACCCAAAGAGACCCAGTACTTC. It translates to CASSPWGPKETQYF.

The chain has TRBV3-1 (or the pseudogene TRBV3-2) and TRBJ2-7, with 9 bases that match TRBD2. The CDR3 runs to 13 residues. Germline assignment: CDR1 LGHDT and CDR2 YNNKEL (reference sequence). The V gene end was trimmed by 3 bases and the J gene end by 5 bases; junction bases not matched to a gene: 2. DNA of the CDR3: TGTGCCAGCAGCCATAGCGGGAGCAACGAGCAGTACTTC. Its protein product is CASSHSGSNEQYF.

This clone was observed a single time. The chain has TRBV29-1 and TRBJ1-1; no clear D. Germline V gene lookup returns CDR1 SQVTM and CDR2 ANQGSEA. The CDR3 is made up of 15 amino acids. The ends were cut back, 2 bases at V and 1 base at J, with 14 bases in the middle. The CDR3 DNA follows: TGCAGCGTTGAAAGAGGTGTAGGCGGGAACACTGAAGCTTTCTTT. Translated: CSVERGVGGNTEAFF.

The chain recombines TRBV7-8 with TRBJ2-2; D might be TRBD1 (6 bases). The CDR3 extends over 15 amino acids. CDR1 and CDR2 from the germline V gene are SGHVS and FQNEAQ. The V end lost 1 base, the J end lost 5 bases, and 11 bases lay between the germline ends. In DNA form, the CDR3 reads TGTGCCAGCAGCTTAGTGGGTCAGGGGACCGGGGAGCTGTTTTTT. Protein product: CASSLVGQGTGELFF.

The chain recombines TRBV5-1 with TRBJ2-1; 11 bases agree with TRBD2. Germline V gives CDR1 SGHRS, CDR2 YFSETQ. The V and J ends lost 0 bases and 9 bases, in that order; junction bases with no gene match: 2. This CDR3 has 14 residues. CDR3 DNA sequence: TGCGCCAGCAGCTTGGAGGGGACTAGCGGTGAGCAGTTCTTC. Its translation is CASSLEGTSGEQFF. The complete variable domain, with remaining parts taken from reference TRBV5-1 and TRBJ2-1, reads KAGVTQTPRYLIKTRGQQVTLSCSPISGHRSVSWYQQTPGQGLQFLFEYFSETQRNKGNFPGRFSGRQFSNSRSEMNVSTLELGDSALYLCASSLEGTSGEQFFGPGTRLTVL.